Each of the 19 T cell receptor beta chains below was sequenced from the same sample in a study of T cell responses to AZD1222 COVID-19 vaccine. The data were produced by immunoSEQ multiplex PCR, yet TCRdb's version contains in-frame clones alone and is incomplete. Of under 130,000 clones in the sample, about nine tenths were seen once. The sequencing here drew on peripheral blood, taken on day 0 of AZD1222 vaccination. The origin of the receptors is an adult in good health.

V and J are TRBV11-2 and TRBJ1-5; the D is unclear. The CDR3 contains 13 residues. The V end was cut by 1 base, the J end by 1 base, with 2 bases between. Per germline, CDR1 SGHAT and CDR2 FQNNGV. DNA for the CDR3: TGTGCCAGCAGCTTAGGCAGCAATCAGCCCCAGCATTTT. Translated: CASSLGSNQPQHF.

V gene TRBV4-1 combines with J gene TRBJ1-5, with a possible D match to TRBD1 (6 bases). CDR1 and CDR2 from the germline V gene are MGHRA and YSYEKL. Trimming cost V 1 base and J 1 base, with 14 bases left between them. The CDR3 spans 17 residues. CDR3: CASSQVSRGPSNQPQHF. CDR3 coding DNA: TGCGCCAGCAGCCAAGTTTCACGGGGGCCGAGCAATCAGCCCCAGCATTTT.

The chain employs TRBV5-1 and TRBJ2-1, with D unresolved. CDR1 is SGHRS and CDR2 is YFSETQ in the germline V gene. Deletions cut 3 bases from V and 0 bases from J, with 10 bases between. The CDR3 contains 15 residues. CDR3 amino acids: CASSSVSSSYNEQFF. In DNA, the CDR3 is TGCGCCAGCAGCTCCGTTTCGAGCTCCTACAATGAGCAGTTCTTC.

DNA for the CDR3: TGTGCCAGCAGCTTATTTGCGCCTAATGAAAAACTGTTTTTT. It specifies CASSLFAPNEKLFF. The rearrangement uses TRBV5-4 and TRBJ1-4; D gene unclear. The length of the CDR3 is 14 residues. The germline gives CDR1 SGHNT, CDR2 YYREEE (reference sequence). Deletions cut 2 bases from V and 3 bases from J, with 8 bases between.

This chain links TRBV5-5 with TRBJ2-1; no reliable D call. Germline lookup yields CDR1 SGHKS and CDR2 YYEKEE (reference sequence). Between the trimmed V and J ends, which lost 4 bases and 0 bases, there was a span of 11 bases. The CDR3 sequence is 15 residues long. CDR3 sequence reads: CASSDPPRSYNEQFF. CDR3 bases: TGTGCCAGCAGCGATCCTCCCCGCTCCTACAATGAGCAGTTCTTC.

The CDR3 sequence is CASSLAPSSGNTIYF. Here the CDR3 DNA reads TGTGCCAGCAGCTTGGCCCCATCCTCTGGAAACACCATATATTTT. J is TRBJ1-3 and V is TRBV5-5; D is uncertain. CDR1 SGHKS and CDR2 YYEKEE come from the germline V gene (reference sequence). The CDR3 is 15 amino acids. The V and J ends lost 0 bases and 0 bases respectively, with 7 bases between them.

The CDR3 coding sequence is TGTGCCAGCAGCCCTCAGGGAGCTAATGAAAAACTGTTTTTT. This encodes CASSPQGANEKLFF. This chain uses TRBV7-8 with TRBJ1-4, with TRBD1 as a possible D gene (5 bases). The germline V and J ends were trimmed by 5 bases and 3 bases, with 10 bases remaining between them. The CDR3 is 14 residues long. Germline-derived CDR1 and CDR2 are SGHVS and FQNEAQ.

Here the CDR3 reads CASSPPGQSGDGYTF. DNA for the CDR3: TGTGCCAGCTCACCACCGGGACAGAGTGGGGATGGCTACACCTTC. The rearrangement joins TRBV18 to TRBJ1-2; 7 nucleotides agree with TRBD1. The germline CDR1 and CDR2 sequences are KGHSH and LQKENI. This CDR3 is 15 amino acids long. Losses at the gene ends were 0 bases for V and 6 bases for J; bases not matched to a gene: 7.

The chain combines TRBV7-9 with TRBJ1-3, with 7 bases matching TRBD1. This CDR3 region has 14 residues. J gave up 1 base and V 5 bases, and 2 bases lay outside the gene matches. The germline gives CDR1 SEHNR, CDR2 FQNEAQ (reference sequence). CDR3 nucleotides: TGTGCCAGCAGCGCGGACAGGTCTGGAAACACCATATATTTT. Its translation is CASSADRSGNTIYF.

This chain links TRBV30 with TRBJ1-5; D unclear. The CDR3 spans 13 residues. The germline gives CDR1 GTSNPN, CDR2 SVGIG (reference sequence). V lost 2 bases, J lost 3 bases, and 8 bases lay in between. CDR3 residues: CAWSTLTNQPQHF. CDR3 DNA sequence: TGTGCCTGGAGTACCCTTACCAATCAGCCCCAGCATTTT.

This clone has a count of ten or more. The rearrangement joins TRBV7-8 to TRBJ2-2; D remains ambiguous. Germline V lookup: CDR1 SGHVS, CDR2 FQNEAQ. This CDR3 comprises 13 residues. V lost 2 bases and J 2 bases, leaving 3 bases between the germline ends. The CDR3 region has the DNA TGTGCCAGCAGCTTAACTAACACCGGGGAGCTGTTTTTT. Its protein product is CASSLTNTGELFF.

J is TRBJ2-7 and V is TRBV27; 8 bases are a match to TRBD2. CDR3 length: 15 residues. Germline CDR1 reads MNHEY; CDR2 reads SMNVEV (reference sequence). J was trimmed by 4 bases and V by 1 base; bases with no gene match: 6. This CDR3 reads CASSLLAGPNYEQYF. In nucleotides, the CDR3 is TGTGCCAGCAGTTTATTAGCGGGGCCGAATTACGAGCAGTACTTC.

The chain links TRBV15 to TRBJ1-2; D gene unclear. CDR1 and CDR2 (germline): LNHNV, YYDKDF (reference sequence). V was pared by 5 bases and J by 4 bases, with 11 bases between. The CDR3 is 13 residues long. CDR3: CATSLDGIYGYTF. In DNA form, the CDR3 reads TGTGCCACCAGCCTAGATGGGATCTATGGCTACACCTTC.

The V and J genes are TRBV7-2 and TRBJ1-2; D is ambiguous. Germline CDR1 SGHTA, CDR2 FQGNSA. The ends were cut back, 5 bases at V and 7 bases at J, with 14 bases in the middle. The CDR3 runs to 13 residues. CDR3 protein: CASSHSGPSGYTF. For the CDR3, the DNA is TGTGCCAGCAGCCACTCCGGGCCGAGTGGCTACACCTTC.

The V call is TRBV19, the J call TRBJ2-1, with D possibly matching TRBD1 (6 bases). The CDR3 covers 16 residues. CDR1 is LNHDA and CDR2 is SQIVND in the germline V gene (reference sequence). V was pared by 1 base and J by 7 bases, with 17 bases between. CDR3 DNA sequence: TGTGCCAGTAGTATAGGTGAGGGGGAAAGTTGGAATGAGCAGTTCTTC. Its translation: CASSIGEGESWNEQFF.

The rearrangement uses TRBV10-3 and TRBJ1-1, with 9 positions matching TRBD1. V lost 6 bases to trimming and J lost 1 base; unmatched junction nucleotides: 0. The CDR3 sequence is 13 residues long. Per the germline V gene, CDR1 is ENHRY and CDR2 is SYGVKD. The DNA of the CDR3 is TGTGCCATCAGGGACAGGGGGAACACTGAAGCTTTCTTT. This translates into CAIRDRGNTEAFF.

This clone was seen once. V is TRBV4-2 and J is TRBJ1-2, with D unclear. The CDR3 is 17 residues long. Germline V gene data show CDR1 as LGHNA and CDR2 as YNFKEQ. V was pared by 0 bases and J by 0 bases, with 14 bases between. CDR3 region: CASSQDVIISSNYGYTF. CDR3 bases: TGTGCCAGCAGCCAAGATGTCATTATATCCTCTAACTATGGCTACACCTTC.

CDR3 sequence (DNA): TGTGCCATCTCAGAAAGAGCGGGGAGCCAAGCAGATACGCAGTATTTT. Residues: CAISERAGSQADTQYF. The rearrangement uses TRBV10-3 and TRBJ2-3; TRBD2 aligns across 7 bases. J was trimmed by 4 bases and V by 8 bases; bases with no gene match: 15. This CDR3 has 16 residues. CDR1 and CDR2 from the germline V gene are ENHRY and SYGVKD.

The chain recombines TRBV7-9 with TRBJ1-5; no firm D call. Germline values: CDR1 SEHNR, CDR2 FQNEAQ (reference sequence). Trimming cost V 8 bases and J 2 bases, with 13 bases left between them. CDR3 size: 14 residues. The CDR3 here is CASGLSNGNQPQHF. The CDR3, as DNA: TGTGCCAGCGGTCTCAGCAATGGCAATCAGCCCCAGCATTTT.